Here is one TCR beta chain with its context. Its antigen is undetermined. V shed 2 bases, J shed 6 bases, and the junction held 1 base outside the gene matches. CDR3 length equals 13 residues. Germline loops: CDR1 GTSNPN, CDR2 SVGIG (reference sequence). Attachment of unique molecular identifiers was made to individual cDNA molecules. Using its own MiXCR run on the 5' RACE reads, TCRdb lists one record per CDR3 protein. The table lists 70,000 to 75,000 distinct CDR3 sequences, 9.5% to 15% of them singletons. The data derive from a study of early T cells in non-severe SARS-CoV-2 infection. Background on the study: Bulk RNA isolated from unsorted whole blood underwent sequencing; chains were not paired.

Whole-study results and caveats: Matching results from VDJdb favored anti-spike CD8 responses, leaving private and CD4 specificities undetected.

Sequencing input: whole blood. The V call is TRBV30, the J call TRBJ2-4, with 10 bases aligning to TRBD2. The TCR was taken from an adult who was a healthcare worker with PCR-confirmed SARS-CoV-2 infection or an uninfected control (not recorded which). The CDR3 DNA sequence: TGTGCCTGGAGTTCTAGCGGGGGAAACATTCAGTACTTC. Its protein is CAWSSSGGNIQYF.